This entry concerns a single T cell receptor beta chain. Its antigen is undetermined. This entry belongs to a study of cytomegalovirus exposure and HLA in healthy donors. Notes on the study in general: Several of the most significant clusters appeared linked to common viral pathogens, based on a later analysis. When analyzed later, the rates of TCR association showed variation by HLA locus, with DRB1 the most and HLA-C the fewest. Earlier analysis looked at TCR beta V segments, and most were productive about 87% or about 30% of the time.

PCR used 60 Vbeta primers and 13 Jbeta primers. The assay was immunoSEQ multiplex PCR, and TCRdb's table has in-frame clones only and misses some. The profile shows about 210,000 clones, over 60% of them singletons. The CDR3 covers 13 residues. V was pared by 8 bases and J by 4 bases, with 6 bases of the junction left unmatched. The germline CDR1 and CDR2 sequences are MNHNS and SASEGT. The clonotype comes from a male donor in good health and CMV-seronegative. Sequencing was done on a sample of PBMCs. The chain uses TRBV6-1 and TRBJ1-1; 8 positions match TRBD1. In DNA form, the CDR3 reads TGTGCCAGCTATCGACAGGGGACCACTGAAGCTTTCTTT. This gives the protein CASYRQGTTEAFF.